The T cell receptor (beta chain) under discussion was sequenced for a study of blood T cells in healthy people across ages. For this clonotype: The antigen remains undetermined. Given a much more abundant clone one base away, this may be a read error.

This CDR3 comprises 14 residues. Germline V gene data show CDR1 as DFQATT and CDR2 as SNEGSKA (reference sequence). Study observations and caveats: Possibly confounding the expanded clonotype changes was the fact that donor CMV status was unknown. Donors of long life had a larger count of naive CD4+ cells and greater diversity than aged donors. Age showed a roughly linear inverse relationship with TCR beta diversity per million T cells. Because sorting was not performed, PBMCs prevented conclusive naive versus antigen-experienced comparison.

The use of a sample-barcoded 5' primer and a J-beta primer mix characterized a second PCR of 7 to 11 cycles. TCRdb redid the calling of the 5' RACE reads with MiXCR, one entry per CDR3 protein. The sample lists hundreds of thousands of distinct CDR3 sequences, approximately 40% occurring once. The sequenced sample consisted of blood. The gene calls are TRBV20-1 and TRBJ2-5, with TRBD1 matching 7 bases. The end of the DNA fits TRBJ2-1 better, so the J call may be wrong. The sequence was collected from a man older than 75 in good health. Here the CDR3 reads CSARDNRGQETQFF. The CDR3 DNA sequence: TGCAGTGCTAGAGATAACAGGGGCCAAGAGACCCAGTTCTTC.